These 26 T cell receptor beta chains share one sample of origin, sequenced in a study of blood T cell repertoires in COVID-19. Using immunoSEQ multiplex PCR, the repertoire was profiled, and TCRdb retains in-frame clones only, with some absent. Of 150,000 to 200,000 clones in the sample, 70% to 90% were seen once. The source material was peripheral blood. The receptor set was obtained from a human donor in a cohort sampled during active COVID-19.

The chain employs TRBV10-3 and TRBJ1-6; possible D gene TRBD1, 6 bases. The V gene's germline CDR1 is ENHRY and CDR2 SYGVKD. This CDR3 has 18 amino acids. Trimming took 0 bases from V and 5 from J, leaving 17 bases between them. The CDR3 coding sequence is TGTGCCATCAGTGAGTCGACGACCGGACAGAGTAATAATTCACCCCTCCACTTT. Amino acid sequence: CAISESTTGQSNNSPLHF.

The chain employs TRBV6-6 and TRBJ2-7; possibly TRBD1 for D (5 bases). The CDR3 is made up of 13 amino acids. The germline CDR1 and CDR2 sequences are MNHNY and SVGAGI (reference sequence). V gave up 5 bases and J gave up 3 bases, with 11 bases separating them. The CDR3: CASSLDTFYEQYF. DNA of the CDR3: TGTGCCAGCAGTCTGGACACTTTCTACGAGCAGTACTTC.

This clone has just one count. The chain couples TRBV6-2 or TRBV6-3 to TRBJ2-7; TRBD2 matches at 13 bases. This CDR3 is built from 16 residues. V lost 5 bases and J lost 2; bases outside the gene matches: 6. The germline V gene has CDR1 MNHEY and CDR2 SVGEGT. CDR3 sequence (DNA): TGTGCCAGCAGTCACGGACTAGCGGGGGACCCCTACGAGCAGTACTTC. Its translation is CASSHGLAGDPYEQYF.

V gene TRBV7-2 combines with J gene TRBJ2-1; 10 bases agree with TRBD1. Germline CDR1 and CDR2: SGHTA and FQGNSA. The CDR3 is made up of 16 amino acids. V was pared by 0 bases and J by 6 bases, with 5 bases of the junction left unmatched. The CDR3 sequence is CASSLARGQGRNEQFF. CDR3 DNA sequence: TGTGCCAGCAGCTTAGCCCGGGGACAGGGGCGCAATGAGCAGTTCTTC.

The V gene is TRBV7-2, the J gene TRBJ2-7; perhaps TRBD1 as D (6 bases). The CDR3 runs to 14 residues. V was shortened by 5 bases and J by 3 bases, with 14 bases between the two germline ends. Germline-derived CDR1 and CDR2 are SGHTA and FQGNSA. The CDR3 reads CASSPTGTNYEQYF. The CDR3 coding sequence is TGTGCCAGCAGCCCGACCGGGACAAACTACGAGCAGTACTTC.

The genes are TRBV7-6 and TRBJ2-7; 7 nucleotides agree with TRBD2. CDR1 is SGHVS, CDR2 FNYEAQ, per germline. Losses at the gene ends were 2 bases for V and 3 bases for J; bases not matched to a gene: 22. The CDR3 is made up of 20 amino acids. CDR3 sequence (DNA): TGTGCCAGCAGCTTAAAGCCTGGGGGAAGAGGTCCTAGCGGTAACTACGAGCAGTACTTC. Translation: CASSLKPGGRGPSGNYEQYF.

V usage is TRBV14 and J usage is TRBJ2-1; 7 bases are a match to TRBD1. The V gene end was trimmed by 4 bases and the J gene end by 7 bases; junction bases not matched to a gene: 4. Germline V gene sequence: CDR1 SGHDN, CDR2 FVKESK. The CDR3 has 13 residues. CDR3 coding DNA: TGTGCCAGCAGCCTAGACAGGGTGAATGAGCAGTTCTTC. Translation: CASSLDRVNEQFF.

The V gene is TRBV6-6, the J gene TRBJ1-2; 9 bases align to TRBD1. V lost 5 bases, J lost 2 bases, and 9 bases stayed unmatched. CDR3 size: 16 residues. Germline V gives CDR1 MNHNY, CDR2 SVGAGI (reference sequence). The CDR3 loop reads CASSLTPGTGNYGYTF. The CDR3 region has the DNA TGTGCCAGCAGTCTAACTCCCGGGACAGGGAACTATGGCTACACCTTC.

This chain links TRBV28 with TRBJ2-3; 11 nucleotides align to TRBD2. This CDR3 has 17 amino acids. The germline V gene encodes CDR1 MDHEN and CDR2 SYDVKM. The J segment lost 0 bases and the V segment lost 10 bases, leaving 12 bases of the junction unmatched. CDR3 coding DNA: TGTGCCACCCATGGGACTAGCGGATTACCTAGCACAGATACGCAGTATTTT. Its protein is CATHGTSGLPSTDTQYF.

The J gene is TRBJ1-5, the V gene TRBV28; unclear D gene. Trimming shortened V by 6 bases and J by 4 bases, and 22 bases separated the two germline ends. CDR3 length: 17 amino acids. CDR1 is MDHEN and CDR2 is SYDVKM in the germline V gene. The CDR3 nucleotides read TGTGCCAGCAGCACCGTAGAGGGTTTTAGAGGTAATCAGCCCCAGCATTTT. It encodes CASSTVEGFRGNQPQHF.

This clone came up once. V is TRBV6-5 and J is TRBJ1-1; 7 nucleotides match TRBD1. Germline trimming cut 0 bases from V and 3 bases from J; bases unmatched to any gene: 4. Germline V gene sequence: CDR1 MNHEY, CDR2 SVGAGI. This CDR3 comprises 15 residues. The CDR3 DNA is TGTGCCAGCAGTTACTCTTACCAGGGGGACACTGAAGCTTTCTTT. It translates to CASSYSYQGDTEAFF.

The V call is TRBV19, the J call TRBJ2-1, with 12 bases matching TRBD2. Germline V CDR1 and CDR2: LNHDA, SQIVND (reference sequence). V lost 3 bases to trimming and J lost 7 bases; unmatched junction nucleotides: 13. The CDR3 extends over 18 amino acids. CDR3 bases: TGTGCCAGTAGTATGGGTCTAGCGGGAGGGCCGTTGGCGAATGAGCAGTTCTTC. This codes for CASSMGLAGGPLANEQFF.

The chain carries TRBV11-1 and TRBJ2-7; 8 positions match TRBD1. Germline values: CDR1 SGHAT, CDR2 FQDESV (reference sequence). With 4 bases clipped from V and 1 base from J, the junction kept 9 bases outside the gene matches. The CDR3 sequence is 16 residues long. In DNA, the CDR3 is TGTGCCAGCAGCTCCGACAACAGGGGGTATTCCTACGAGCAGTACTTC. Its protein is CASSSDNRGYSYEQYF. Full variable domain (outside the CDR3, taken from reference TRBV11-1 and TRBJ2-7): EAEVAQSPRYKITEKSQAVAFWCDPISGHATLYWYRQILGQGPELLVQFQDESVVDDSQLPKDRFSAERLKGVDSTLKIQPAELGDSAMYLCASSSDNRGYSYEQYFGPGTRLTVT.

The chain combines TRBV7-4 with TRBJ1-5; unclear D gene. V was shortened by 8 bases and J by 6 bases, with 11 bases between the two germline ends. The CDR3 consists of 12 residues. Looked up from germline, CDR1 is SGHVT and CDR2 is SQSDAQ. The CDR3 here is CASPPAGQPQHF. The CDR3 DNA reads TGTGCCAGCCCCCCGGCGGGTCAGCCCCAGCATTTT. Supplemented by reference TRBV7-4 and TRBJ1-5, the full variable domain reads GAGVSQSPRYKVAKRGRDVALRCDSISGHVTLYWYRQTLGQGSEVLTYSQSDAQRDKSGRPSGRFSAERPERSVSTLKIQRTEQGDSAVYLCASPPAGQPQHFGDGTRLSIL.

This chain joins TRBV18 and TRBJ2-1, with 7 bases aligning to TRBD1. CDR3 size: 16 residues. Germline trimming cut 1 base from V and 6 bases from J; bases unmatched to any gene: 9. Germline V lookup: CDR1 KGHSH, CDR2 LQKENI. This CDR3 reads CASSPRGTDRTNEQFF. The CDR3 DNA reads as TGTGCCAGCTCACCACGTGGGACAGATAGGACCAATGAGCAGTTCTTC.

Remarks on this clone: The junction departs from the called germline gene at one end, perhaps through a read error. DNA for the CDR3: TGTGCCAGCAGCCTAGGGACTAGCTCGATGGTCTTC. Protein sequence: CASSLGTSSMVF. The chain has TRBV12-3 or TRBV12-4 and TRBJ2-1, with TRBD2 identical over 9 bases. The length of the CDR3 is 12 residues.

This clone was seen a handful of times. This chain links TRBV5-1 with TRBJ2-7, with D possibly matching TRBD1 (6 bases). This CDR3 is 16 amino acids long. Per the germline V gene, CDR1 is SGHRS and CDR2 is YFSETQ. V was trimmed by 4 bases and J by 0 bases, leaving 17 bases between them. The CDR3 bases are TGCGCCAGCAGCCCGGTACCCGGACAGTACTCCTACGAGCAGTACTTC. It encodes CASSPVPGQYSYEQYF.

CDR3 sequence reads: CASSLDRGSYEQYF. The CDR3 DNA sequence: TGTGCCAGCAGCCTGGACCGGGGATCCTACGAGCAGTACTTC. This chain joins TRBV11-2 and TRBJ2-7; a possible D gene is TRBD2 (5 bases). Germline V gene data show CDR1 as SGHAT and CDR2 as FQNNGV. V was clipped by 5 bases and J by 1 base, with 12 bases between them. There are 14 residues in the CDR3.

V gene TRBV7-7 combines with J gene TRBJ2-4; 10 bases map to TRBD2. The germline CDR1 and CDR2 sequences are SSHAT and FNYEAQ (reference sequence). The CDR3 contains 22 residues. Unmatched junction bases numbered 18, after V lost 1 base and J lost 0 bases. Here the CDR3 DNA reads TGTGCCAGCAGCTTAGAGGGGAGGACTAGCGGAAGAAGAAGGGTAGCCAAAAACATTCAGTACTTC. This codes for CASSLEGRTSGRRRVAKNIQYF.

The V and J genes are TRBV19 and TRBJ2-1, with D hard to call. CDR3 length: 13 residues. The V end lost 4 bases, the J end lost 0 bases, and 4 bases lay between the germline ends. Germline CDR1 and CDR2: LNHDA and SQIVND (reference sequence). The CDR3 nucleotides are TGTGCCAGTAGTACCAGCTCCTACAATGAGCAGTTCTTC. It specifies CASSTSSYNEQFF.

The CDR3 protein is CASSVDVGTGRYNSPLHF. Written as DNA, the CDR3 is TGTGCCAGCAGCGTAGACGTTGGGACAGGCCGATATAATTCACCCCTCCACTTT. The genes are TRBV9 and TRBJ1-6; 8 bases map to TRBD1. Germline CDR1 is SGDLS and CDR2 is YYNGEE. V gave up 0 bases and J gave up 4 bases; unmatched junction bases: 9. The CDR3 extends over 18 amino acids. Full variable domain (missing parts from reference TRBV9 and TRBJ1-6): DSGVTQTPKHLITATGQRVTLRCSPRSGDLSVYWYQQSLDQGLQFLIQYYNGEERAKGNILERFSAQQFPDLHSELNLSSLELGDSALYFCASSVDVGTGRYNSPLHFGNGTRLTVT.

The chain couples TRBV18 to TRBJ2-1; D perhaps matches TRBD1 (5 bases). The CDR3 runs 12 residues. Germline V gene sequence: CDR1 KGHSH, CDR2 LQKENI. The V and J ends lost 4 bases and 8 bases respectively, with 9 bases between them. In DNA, the CDR3 is TGTGCCAGCTCACTTAGGGGTTATGAGCAGTTCTTC. Translation: CASSLRGYEQFF. Looking up the rest from reference TRBV18 and TRBJ2-1 gives the full variable domain: NAGVMQNPRHLVRRRGQEARLRCSPMKGHSHVYWYRQLPEEGLKFMVYLQKENIIDESGMPKERFSAEFPKEGPSILRIQQVVRGDSAAYFCASSLRGYEQFFGPGTRLTVL.

The CDR3 coding sequence is TGTGCCAGCAGTACAGGGGGCCGCTATGGCTACACCTTC. Its protein product is CASSTGGRYGYTF. The chain couples TRBV27 to TRBJ1-2; 9 nucleotides match TRBD1. The CDR3 is made up of 13 amino acids. In germline, CDR1 is MNHEY, CDR2 SMNVEV (reference sequence). Trimming removed 5 bases from V and 4 bases from J; junction bases left unmatched: 2.

This clone turned up a few times. The chain links TRBV7-9 to TRBJ2-7; the match to TRBD1 covers 9 bases. The V gene's germline CDR1 is SEHNR and CDR2 FQNEAQ (reference sequence). Trimming cost V 5 bases and J 3 bases; bases outside gene matches: 14. The CDR3 covers 17 residues. The CDR3 sequence: CASSPEEGTGSYYEQYF. The CDR3 bases are TGTGCCAGCAGCCCCGAAGAGGGGACAGGGAGCTACTACGAGCAGTACTTC.

The chain couples TRBV4-1 to TRBJ1-1; D perhaps matches TRBD1 (5 bases). This CDR3 is built from 12 residues. The V gene's germline CDR1 is MGHRA and CDR2 YSYEKL. Trimming took 3 bases from V and 8 from J, leaving 10 bases between them. CDR3 DNA: TGCGCCAGCAGCCAGGTCCGGGGGGAAGCTTTCTTT. Protein product: CASSQVRGEAFF.

J is TRBJ1-3 and V is TRBV7-6, with 8 positions matching TRBD1. CDR1 and CDR2 from the germline V gene are SGHVS and FNYEAQ. This CDR3 comprises 15 residues. With 1 base clipped from V and 2 bases from J, the junction kept 1 base outside the gene matches. The CDR3 here is CASSLGTGPGNTIYF. The CDR3 coding sequence is TGTGCCAGCAGCTTAGGGACAGGGCCTGGAAACACCATATATTTT.